The next 18 T cell receptor beta chains were all read from a single sample in a study of blood T cell repertoires in COVID-19. Sequencing used immunoSEQ multiplex PCR; TCRdb keeps in-frame clones, though not all of them. This table holds tens of thousands of clones, more than 65% found once. The sequenced sample consisted of peripheral blood. These receptors all come from an elderly woman with active or convalescent COVID-19.

The chain employs TRBV6-1 and TRBJ2-7; 7 bases line up with TRBD1. CDR3 length: 14 residues. The germline gives CDR1 MNHNS, CDR2 SASEGT. Trimming at V came to 2 bases and at J to 3 bases, leaving 4 bases not matched to a gene. CDR3 nucleotides: TGTGCCAGCAGTGAACGACAGGGCGGCTACGAGCAGTACTTC. Encoded protein: CASSERQGGYEQYF.

This chain uses TRBV7-6 with TRBJ1-1; the D gene is possibly TRBD1 (6 bases). The length of the CDR3 is 13 residues. The V end lost 5 bases, the J end lost 4 bases, and 11 bases lay between the germline ends. Per germline, CDR1 SGHVS and CDR2 FNYEAQ. For the CDR3, the DNA is TGTGCCAGCAGCCGACAGGTTGGCACTGAAGCTTTCTTT. This encodes CASSRQVGTEAFF.

CDR3: CASSLSGAYNSPLHF. The CDR3 DNA sequence: TGTGCCAGCAGCTTATCAGGGGCCTATAATTCACCCCTCCACTTT. The chain carries TRBV11-2 and TRBJ1-6; D might be TRBD1 (6 bases). There are 15 residues in the CDR3. Trimming stripped 2 bases from V and 2 bases from J, with 7 bases between. Germline V CDR1 and CDR2: SGHAT, FQNNGV.

The rearrangement uses TRBV9 and TRBJ2-5; 7 bases are shared with TRBD2. Per the germline V gene, CDR1 is SGDLS and CDR2 is YYNGEE. The CDR3 is 14 residues long. With 5 bases clipped from V and 5 bases from J, the junction kept 9 bases outside the gene matches. The CDR3 loop reads CASSADGGVETQYF. The CDR3 nucleotides are TGTGCCAGCAGTGCGGATGGGGGGGTTGAGACCCAGTACTTC.

This chain connects TRBV7-2 to TRBJ2-2, with 11 nucleotides matching TRBD2. The CDR3 runs 17 residues. Germline lookup yields CDR1 SGHTA and CDR2 FQGNSA. With 6 bases clipped from V and 5 bases from J, the junction kept 11 bases outside the gene matches. The CDR3 sequence: CASSYSGGASVTGELFF. In nucleotides, the CDR3 is TGTGCCAGCAGTTATAGCGGGGGGGCGTCGGTTACCGGGGAGCTGTTTTTT.

In DNA, the CDR3 is TGTGCCATCAGTGACAGGGGTGACTATGGCTACACCTTC. This gives the protein CAISDRGDYGYTF. The genes are TRBV10-3 and TRBJ1-2, with D maybe TRBD1 (6 bases). The germline V and J ends were trimmed by 3 bases and 3 bases, with 8 bases remaining between them. The CDR3 extends over 13 amino acids. The germline gives CDR1 ENHRY, CDR2 SYGVKD.

V gene TRBV5-5 combines with J gene TRBJ2-7; D ambiguous. The germline V and J ends were trimmed by 0 bases and 6 bases, with 10 bases remaining between them. The V gene's germline CDR1 is SGHKS and CDR2 YYEKEE (reference sequence). CDR3 length equals 13 residues. This CDR3 is CASSLGAPREQYF. CDR3 nucleotides: TGTGCCAGCAGCTTGGGGGCCCCACGCGAGCAGTACTTC.

Note on this clone: It is likely a read error, because the conserved phenylalanine at the end of the CDR3 is missing. This chain connects TRBV4-3 to TRBJ1-6; 10 bases fit TRBD1. CDR3 length: 16 residues. Germline trimming cut 1 base from V and 10 bases from J; bases unmatched to any gene: 7. CDR1 and CDR2 (germline): LGHNA, YSLEER. The CDR3 DNA sequence: TGCGCCAGCAGCCAAGCCCGGGGGACAGGGGTGTCACCCCTCCACCTT. Translating gives CASSQARGTGVSPLHL.

This clone was counted once. The chain uses TRBV4-1 and TRBJ1-1; TRBD1 agrees at 9 bases. The length of the CDR3 is 16 residues. V shed 1 base, J shed 0 bases, and the junction held 3 bases outside the gene matches. Germline assignment: CDR1 MGHRA and CDR2 YSYEKL. The CDR3 coding sequence is TGCGCCAGCAGCCAAGGTCGACAGGGGGTGAACACTGAAGCTTTCTTT. Encoded protein: CASSQGRQGVNTEAFF.

The chain is built from TRBV4-3 and TRBJ2-1, with a tentative D call TRBD2 (5 bases). The length of the CDR3 is 14 residues. V was trimmed by 0 bases and J by 13 bases, leaving 16 bases between them. Per germline, CDR1 LGHNA and CDR2 YSLEER. CDR3 in DNA: TGCGCCAGCAGCCAAGAACGGAGGTCGAGTCAACAGTTCTTC. It is translated as CASSQERRSSQQFF.

Written as DNA, the CDR3 is TGCGCCAGCAGCTTGGATTGGACACGTTCCTACGAGCAGTACTTC. Residues: CASSLDWTRSYEQYF. V and J are TRBV5-1 and TRBJ2-7, with D possibly being TRBD1 (5 bases). V gave up 0 bases and J gave up 1 base, with 11 bases separating them. CDR1 is SGHRS, CDR2 YFSETQ, per germline. There are 15 residues in the CDR3.

J is TRBJ2-7 and V is TRBV5-4; D is perhaps TRBD1 (6 bases). The CDR3 is made up of 14 amino acids. Trimming pared 4 bases from V and 0 bases from J, leaving 11 bases between. CDR1 and CDR2 (germline): SGHNT, YYREEE (reference sequence). The chain's CDR3 is CASSPTRGSYEQYF. Written as DNA, the CDR3 is TGTGCCAGCAGCCCTACCAGGGGCTCCTACGAGCAGTACTTC. The full variable domain, rest sourced from reference TRBV5-4 and TRBJ2-7, is ETGVTQSPTHLIKTRGQQVTLRCSSQSGHNTVSWYQQALGQGPQFIFQYYREEENGRGNFPPRFSGLQFPNYSSELNVNALELDDSALYLCASSPTRGSYEQYFGPGTRLTVT.

The chain combines TRBV5-4 with TRBJ2-1; D may be TRBD2 (5 bases). CDR3 length equals 17 residues. Germline V gene lookup returns CDR1 SGHNT and CDR2 YYREEE (reference sequence). V was trimmed by 4 bases and J by 7 bases, leaving 24 bases between them. In DNA, the CDR3 is TGTGCCAGCAGCCCTGCCGGTCGTTTAGCGTTCACAAATGAGCAGTTCTTC. Translating gives CASSPAGRLAFTNEQFF.

This chain links TRBV3-1 (or the pseudogene TRBV3-2) with TRBJ2-1; a weak D match, TRBD1 (5 bases). CDR3 length: 13 amino acids. Germline-derived CDR1 and CDR2 are LGHDT and YNNKEL (reference sequence). V lost 0 bases and J lost 12, with 12 bases in between. CDR3 nucleotide sequence: TGTGCCAGCAGCCAAGATCGGCAGGGCGGGCAGTTCTTC. Amino acids: CASSQDRQGGQFF.

The V gene is TRBV5-1, the J gene TRBJ1-1; TRBD1 agrees at 9 bases. Germline loops: CDR1 SGHRS, CDR2 YFSETQ. Trimming at V came to 2 bases and at J to 4 bases, leaving 9 bases not matched to a gene. The CDR3 totals 16 residues. The CDR3: CASSFSTGGWLTEAFF. The CDR3 DNA follows: TGCGCCAGCAGCTTTAGTACAGGGGGCTGGCTCACTGAAGCTTTCTTT.

V usage is TRBV7-9 and J usage is TRBJ1-2; TRBD1 aligns across 7 bases. The CDR3 is 15 amino acids. The J segment lost 2 bases and the V segment lost 2 bases, leaving 5 bases of the junction unmatched. Germline V gene data show CDR1 as SEHNR and CDR2 as FQNEAQ (reference sequence). CDR3 in amino acids: CASSLSGTVNYGYTF. In DNA form, the CDR3 reads TGTGCCAGCAGCTTATCCGGGACAGTAAACTATGGCTACACCTTC. The variable domain in full, completed from reference TRBV7-9 and TRBJ1-2, reads DTGVSQNPRHKITKRGQNVTFRCDPISEHNRLYWYRQTLGQGPEFLTYFQNEAQLEKSRLLSDRFSAERPKGSFSTLEIQRTEQGDSAMYLCASSLSGTVNYGYTFGSGTRLTVV.

V and J are TRBV28 and TRBJ1-3; D gene ambiguous. V dropped 8 bases and J dropped 2 bases, with 7 bases sitting between them. The CDR3 has 12 amino acids. Germline values: CDR1 MDHEN, CDR2 SYDVKM. CDR3: CASSPPGNTIYF. CDR3 nucleotide sequence: TGTGCCAGCTCCCCTCCTGGAAACACCATATATTTT.

As to this clone: Relative to the germline gene, one junction end is altered; a read error may explain this. The V call is TRBV7-9, the J call TRBJ2-5; 11 positions agree with TRBD2. This CDR3 is 14 amino acids long. CDR1 is SEHNR, CDR2 FQNEAQ, per germline (reference sequence). CDR3: CASSLEVGLAGRDF. CDR3 nucleotide sequence: TGTGCCAGCAGCTTAGAAGTTGGACTAGCGGGCCGGGACTTC.